This T cell receptor beta chain originates from a study of blood T cell repertoires in COVID-19. The overall study: COVID-19 samples collected from the United States, Italy and Spain covered acute and convalescent phases.

In the study's own analysis: Amplification with reference gene primers provided the estimates of nucleated cell counts. Repertoires were generated with immunoSEQ multiplex PCR, while TCRdb's copy carries only in-frame clones and drops some. From that table come the V and J calls and clone size; the DNA was used to work out D and trimming. The repertoire has roughly 70,000 clones, around 86% of them found once; the top ten carry 29%. The CDR3 sequence is 13 residues long. Germline CDR1 is SQVTM and CDR2 is ANQGSEA. V was cut by 7 bases and J by 3 bases, with 15 bases left in between. The receptor's source is a woman over 75 with active or convalescent COVID-19. The chain carries TRBV29-1 and TRBJ1-1, with a possible D match to TRBD1 (5 bases). Source material: peripheral blood. The CDR3 DNA reads as TGCAGCGCTACAGGTTATCGGGACACTGAAGCTTTCTTT. Translating it yields CSATGYRDTEAFF. The full variable domain, completed using reference TRBV29-1 and TRBJ1-1, is SAVISQKPSRDICQRGTSLTIQCQVDSQVTMMFWYRQQPGQSLTLIATANQGSEATYESGFVIDKFPISRPNLTFSTLTVSNMSPEDSSIYLCSATGYRDTEAFFGQGTRLTVV.